This TCR beta chain was sequenced in a study of blood T cell repertoires in COVID-19. Study information: The study drew acute and convalescent COVID-19 samples from the United States, Italy and Spain. The analysed material was cDNA or gDNA that came from T cells, B-cell-depleted T cells, or PBMCs.

Original handling: Counts of nucleated cells, estimated from reference gene primer amplification, were obtained. Repertoires were generated with immunoSEQ multiplex PCR, while TCRdb's copy carries only in-frame clones and drops some. The DNA was the basis for D and trimming; V, J and clone size are from that table. The data hold over 250,000 clones, with approximately 90% observed a single time. Germline V lookup: CDR1 LNHNV, CDR2 YYDKDF (reference sequence). This CDR3 spans 15 amino acids. V lost 3 bases and J 8 bases, leaving 19 bases between the germline ends. This clonotype was obtained from a woman between 40 and 50 years old who had recovered from COVID-19. Sequenced material: peripheral blood. V and J are TRBV15 and TRBJ1-1, with D tentatively TRBD1 (6 bases). For the CDR3, the DNA is TGTGCCACCAGCAGGGGGACGGACAGCCGGATGGAAGCTTTCTTT. Translation gives CATSRGTDSRMEAFF.